What follows are 16 T cell receptor beta chains derived from one specimen sequenced in a study of regulatory T cells in long-lasting Graves disease. CDR3 regions were amplified by Arm-PCR using iRepertoire HTBI primers to build TCR beta libraries. TCRdb reprocessed the multiplex PCR reads with MiXCR, giving one entry per CDR3 protein. The data show 370,000 or so distinct CDR3 sequences, about 16% seen once. This sample's time point: newly diagnosed GD, antithyroid drugs for less than 3 months. Following extraction of RNA from PBMCs, that RNA was used to make the TCR library. The sample also formed part of further work on T cells in Graves' hyperthyroidism and ophthalmopathy.

Source: peripheral blood mononuclear cells (PBMCs), taken at new diagnosis, from a patient treated with antithyroid drugs. Source of these receptors: a woman aged 18 to 35 with Graves disease.

This clonotype was recorded once. A much larger clone differs by one base, so this may be a read error. The chain combines TRBV3-1 with TRBJ2-3, with 7 bases fitting TRBD2. There are 14 residues in the CDR3. Germline V gives CDR1 LGHDT, CDR2 YNNKEL (reference sequence). The CDR3 protein is CASSQRAAGDMQYF. The CDR3 region has the DNA TGTGCCAGCAGCCAAAGGGCCGCGGGGGATATGCAGTATTTT.

In this sample, this clonotype turned up many times. The chain links TRBV28 to TRBJ1-1; D is ambiguous. V shed 8 bases and J shed 0 bases, with 10 bases lying between them. Germline values: CDR1 MDHEN, CDR2 SYDVKM. The CDR3 runs 13 residues. DNA of the CDR3: TGTGCCAGCCCCCGGCCACTGAACACTGAAGCTTTCTTT. This gives the protein CASPRPLNTEAFF.

This clonotype came up many times. Here the CDR3 reads CASSLSVPSNIQYF. The DNA for the CDR3 is TGTGCCAGCAGTTTATCGGTCCCGTCCAACATTCAGTACTTC. V is TRBV28 and J is TRBJ2-4; D is unresolved. CDR1 is MDHEN, CDR2 SYDVKM, per germline. Trimming pared 1 base from V and 7 bases from J, leaving 11 bases between. The CDR3 covers 14 residues.

The V and J genes are TRBV6-1 and TRBJ1-6; D may be TRBD1 (6 bases). Trimming took 6 bases from V and 10 from J, leaving 13 bases between them. The CDR3 consists of 13 residues. The germline gives CDR1 MNHNS, CDR2 SASEGT. In DNA form, the CDR3 reads TGTGCCAGCAGCTCCGCCAGGGGATCACCCCTCCACTTT. Protein product: CASSSARGSPLHF.

This clonotype was observed a handful of times. The chain joins TRBV6-2 or TRBV6-3 to TRBJ2-5, with D possibly matching TRBD1 (6 bases). CDR1 MNHEY and CDR2 SVGEGT come from the germline V gene. CDR3 length equals 17 residues. Between the trimmed V and J ends, which lost 2 bases and 0 bases, there was a span of 16 bases. The CDR3 protein is CASSYRTGHMYQETQYF. The CDR3 DNA reads TGTGCCAGCAGTTACCGGACGGGACATATGTACCAAGAGACCCAGTACTTC.

This clonotype was counted many times. The chain is built from TRBV5-1 and TRBJ2-3; TRBD1 matches at 8 bases. V lost 1 base and J lost 4; bases outside the gene matches: 5. Germline CDR1 and CDR2: SGHRS and YFSETQ. This CDR3 is 15 amino acids long. CDR3 nucleotides: TGCGCCAGCAGCTTGCAGGGGGCAAAGGCAGATACGCAGTATTTT. Protein: CASSLQGAKADTQYF.

The rearrangement joins TRBV5-6 to TRBJ2-5; D perhaps matches TRBD1 (6 bases). The V gene's germline CDR1 is SGHDT and CDR2 YYEEEE. Trimming took 7 bases from V and 1 from J, leaving 14 bases between them. This CDR3 is 14 amino acids long. The CDR3 sequence is CASDEAGVQETQYF. DNA for the CDR3: TGTGCCAGCGATGAGGCAGGGGTCCAAGAGACCCAGTACTTC. Complete variable domain (other parts from reference TRBV5-6 and TRBJ2-5): DAGVTQSPTHLIKTRGQQVTLRCSPKSGHDTVSWYQQALGQGPQFIFQYYEEEERQRGNFPDRFSGHQFPNYSSELNVNALLLGDSALYLCASDEAGVQETQYFGPGTRLLVL.

Many counts were recorded for this clonotype. The chain couples TRBV30 to TRBJ2-7; tentatively, D is TRBD1 (6 bases). The V and J ends lost 5 bases and 1 base respectively, with 12 bases between them. The CDR3 length is 13 residues. CDR1 is GTSNPN and CDR2 is SVGIG in the germline V gene (reference sequence). DNA of the CDR3: TGTGCCTGGGGGGAACAGGGATCCTACGAGCAGTACTTC. This translates into CAWGEQGSYEQYF. The variable domain in full, completed from reference TRBV30 and TRBJ2-7, reads SQTIHQWPATLVQPVGSPLSLECTVEGTSNPNLYWYRQAAGRGLQLLFYSVGIGQISSEVPQNLSASRPQDRQFILSSKKLLLSDSGFYLCAWGEQGSYEQYFGPGTRLTVT.

This clonotype was recorded a few times. V and J are TRBV9 and TRBJ2-6, with D hard to call. CDR3 length: 15 residues. V was pared by 0 bases and J by 2 bases, with 6 bases between. Germline CDR1 is SGDLS and CDR2 is YYNGEE. CDR3 in amino acids: CASSVGGTGANVLTF. In DNA form, the CDR3 reads TGTGCCAGCAGCGTAGGGGGTACTGGGGCCAACGTCCTGACTTTC.

This clonotype was found a few times. The junction shows a germline mismatch at one end, possibly a read error. V is TRBV11-2 and J is TRBJ2-1; no reliable D call. This CDR3 is built from 15 residues. In germline, CDR1 is SGHAT, CDR2 FQNNGV. The CDR3 loop reads CANSLVSLSYNEQFF. Written as DNA, the CDR3 is TGTGCCAACAGCTTAGTATCGCTCTCCTACAATGAGCAGTTCTTC.

As to this clonotype: Being one base from a much bigger clone, this may be a read error. The chain is built from TRBV11-2 and TRBJ1-1; tentatively, D is TRBD1 (6 bases). CDR1 SGHAT and CDR2 FQNNGV come from the germline V gene. CDR3 length: 15 amino acids. CDR3 residues: CASGLASQGRTEAFF. CDR3 DNA: TGTGCCAGCGGCTTAGCCTCACAGGGTCGCACTGAAGCTTTCTTT.

A few counts support this clonotype. This rearrangement joins TRBV20-1 to TRBJ2-3; 7 positions agree with TRBD2. The CDR3 loop spans 17 amino acids. V was clipped by 6 bases and J by 6 bases; unmatched bases: 21. The germline gives CDR1 DFQATT, CDR2 SNEGSKA (reference sequence). Written as DNA, the CDR3 is TGCAGTGCGCTCCTGGCACTAGCGAACTACTTTCCTGATACGCAGTATTTT. Residues: CSALLALANYFPDTQYF.

Ten or more counts support this clonotype. The rearrangement uses TRBV27 and TRBJ2-5, with 8 bases matching TRBD2. The CDR3 extends over 15 amino acids. Trimming cost V 5 bases and J 3 bases; bases outside gene matches: 8. The germline gives CDR1 MNHEY, CDR2 SMNVEV (reference sequence). The CDR3 loop is CASSPIGSGKETQYF. The CDR3 bases are TGTGCCAGCAGTCCCATAGGTAGCGGGAAAGAGACCCAGTACTTC.

At least ten counts were recorded for this clonotype. The V call is TRBV7-9, the J call TRBJ2-1; TRBD2 is a possible D gene (6 bases). The V end was cut by 3 bases, the J end by 4 bases, with 13 bases between. In germline, CDR1 is SEHNR, CDR2 FQNEAQ (reference sequence). This CDR3 is 15 amino acids long. The CDR3 DNA sequence: TGTGCCAGCAGCTTTTACGGGAGTGGGTACAATGAGCAGTTCTTC. Translated, it gives CASSFYGSGYNEQFF. Based on the CDR3 plus reference TRBV7-9 and TRBJ2-1, the full variable domain is DTGVSQNPRHKITKRGQNVTFRCDPISEHNRLYWYRQTLGQGPEFLTYFQNEAQLEKSRLLSDRFSAERPKGSFSTLEIQRTEQGDSAMYLCASSFYGSGYNEQFFGPGTRLTVL.

At least ten counts were recorded for this clonotype. This rearrangement joins TRBV2 to TRBJ2-2; tentative D call: TRBD2 (6 bases). This CDR3 has 17 residues. Germline loops: CDR1 SNHLY, CDR2 FYNNEI. Trimming removed 7 bases at V and 1 base at J, with 19 bases between. The CDR3 DNA reads TGTGCCAGCACCCCTCTCCCTGGGACTTTGAACACCGGGGAGCTGTTTTTT. Its protein product is CASTPLPGTLNTGELFF.

This clonotype was seen a handful of times. This chain uses TRBV7-2 with TRBJ2-1; no reliable D call. The CDR3 extends over 15 amino acids. CDR1 and CDR2 (germline): SGHTA, FQGNSA. Trimming removed 0 bases at V and 5 bases at J, with 11 bases between. The DNA for the CDR3 is TGTGCCAGCAGCTTAGCATTGTGGGGAAACAATGAGCAGTTCTTC. This encodes CASSLALWGNNEQFF. Complete variable domain (other parts from reference TRBV7-2 and TRBJ2-1): GAGVSQSPSNKVTEKGKDVELRCDPISGHTALYWYRQSLGQGLEFLIYFQGNSAPDKSGLPSDRFSAERTGGSVSTLTIQRTQQEDSAVYLCASSLALWGNNEQFFGPGTRLTVL.